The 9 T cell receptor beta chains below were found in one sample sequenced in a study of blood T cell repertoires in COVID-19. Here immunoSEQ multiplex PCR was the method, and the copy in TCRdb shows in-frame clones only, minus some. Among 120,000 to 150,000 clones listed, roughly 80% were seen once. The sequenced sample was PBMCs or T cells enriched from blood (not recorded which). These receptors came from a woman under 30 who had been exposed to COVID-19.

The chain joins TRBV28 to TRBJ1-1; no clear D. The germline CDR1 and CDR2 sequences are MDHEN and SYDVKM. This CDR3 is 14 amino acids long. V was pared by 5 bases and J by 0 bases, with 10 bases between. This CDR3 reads CASSPQQMNTEAFF. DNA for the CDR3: TGTGCCAGCAGTCCCCAACAGATGAACACTGAAGCTTTCTTT. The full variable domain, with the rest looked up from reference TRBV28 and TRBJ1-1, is DVKVTQSSRYLVKRTGEKVFLECVQDMDHENMFWYRQDPGLGLRLIYFSYDVKMKEKGDIPEGYSVSREKKERFSLILESASTNQTSMYLCASSPQQMNTEAFFGQGTRLTVV.

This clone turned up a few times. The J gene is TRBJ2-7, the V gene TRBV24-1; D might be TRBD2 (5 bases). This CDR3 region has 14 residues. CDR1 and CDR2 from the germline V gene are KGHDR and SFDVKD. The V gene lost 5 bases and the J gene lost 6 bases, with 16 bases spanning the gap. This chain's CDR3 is CATSGTDGSIEQYF. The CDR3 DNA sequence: TGTGCCACCAGTGGGACGGATGGGAGCATCGAGCAGTACTTC.

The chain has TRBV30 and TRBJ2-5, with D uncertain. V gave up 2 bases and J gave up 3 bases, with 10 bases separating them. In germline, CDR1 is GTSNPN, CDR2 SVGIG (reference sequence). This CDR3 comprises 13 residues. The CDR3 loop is CAWSYGQKETQYF. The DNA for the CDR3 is TGTGCCTGGAGTTATGGGCAGAAAGAGACCCAGTACTTC.

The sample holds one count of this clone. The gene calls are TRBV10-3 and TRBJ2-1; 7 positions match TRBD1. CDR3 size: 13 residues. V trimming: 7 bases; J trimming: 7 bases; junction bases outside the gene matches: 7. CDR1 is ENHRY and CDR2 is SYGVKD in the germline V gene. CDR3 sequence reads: CAINRQGTNEQFF. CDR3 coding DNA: TGTGCCATCAACAGACAGGGAACGAATGAGCAGTTCTTC.

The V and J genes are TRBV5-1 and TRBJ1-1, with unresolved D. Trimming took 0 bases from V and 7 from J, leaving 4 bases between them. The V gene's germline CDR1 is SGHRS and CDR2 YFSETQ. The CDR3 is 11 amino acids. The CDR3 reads CASSLDSEAFF. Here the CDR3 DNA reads TGCGCCAGCAGCTTGGACAGTGAAGCTTTCTTT. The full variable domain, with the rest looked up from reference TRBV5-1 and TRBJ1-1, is KAGVTQTPRYLIKTRGQQVTLSCSPISGHRSVSWYQQTPGQGLQFLFEYFSETQRNKGNFPGRFSGRQFSNSRSEMNVSTLELGDSALYLCASSLDSEAFFGQGTRLTVV.

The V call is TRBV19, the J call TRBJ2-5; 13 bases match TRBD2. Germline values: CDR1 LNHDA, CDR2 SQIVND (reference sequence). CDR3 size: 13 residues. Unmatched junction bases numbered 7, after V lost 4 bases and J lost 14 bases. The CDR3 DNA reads TGTGCCAGTAGTAGACTAGCGGGAGGCGAATCCTACTTC. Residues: CASSRLAGGESYF.

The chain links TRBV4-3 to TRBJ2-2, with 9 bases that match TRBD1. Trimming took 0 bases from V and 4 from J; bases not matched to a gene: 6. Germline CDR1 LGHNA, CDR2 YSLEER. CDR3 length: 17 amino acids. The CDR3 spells CASSQDNRGRVTGELFF. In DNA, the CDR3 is TGCGCCAGCAGCCAAGATAACAGGGGGCGCGTCACCGGGGAGCTGTTTTTT.

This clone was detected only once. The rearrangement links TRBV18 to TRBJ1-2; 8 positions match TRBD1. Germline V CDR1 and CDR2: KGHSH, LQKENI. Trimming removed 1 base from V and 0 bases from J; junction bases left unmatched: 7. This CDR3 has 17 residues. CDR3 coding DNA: TGTGCCAGCTCACCACAAGGACAGGGAAAAGCTAACTATGGCTACACCTTC. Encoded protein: CASSPQGQGKANYGYTF.

The CDR3 DNA follows: TGTGCCACCAGTGACCTGACCTGGGACAGCAAAGGATCTGGTAGAAACACCATATATTTT. Translating it yields CATSDLTWDSKGSGRNTIYF. J is TRBJ1-3 and V is TRBV24-1; TRBD1 agrees at 7 bases. Trimming cost V 4 bases and J 5 bases; bases outside gene matches: 22. CDR3 length equals 20 residues. Germline V CDR1 and CDR2: KGHDR, SFDVKD.